Listed below are T cell receptor beta chains from one sample, sequenced in a study of blood T cell repertoires in COVID-19. Clones were sequenced by immunoSEQ multiplex PCR, and TCRdb holds only the in-frame ones, with some missing. This sample yields about 180,000 clones, of which roughly 86% are seen a single time; more than 1.5% belongs to the top ten. The sequenced sample consisted of peripheral blood. These receptors all stem from a woman aged 50 to 60 with acute or convalescent COVID-19. The CDR3 runs from the conserved cysteine through the conserved F or W. A D gene is named only where the DNA matches it firmly. Clone size is stated in some rows and not others, as once, few, many or a class when expanded.

v_gene: TRBV6-5; abundance: NA; len: 15; d_gene: NA; j_gene: TRBJ1-1; CDR3aa: CASSSLGSVNTEAFF; CDR3nt: TGTGCCAGCAGTTCCCTAGGGAGTGTGAACACTGAAGCTTTCTTT
v_gene: TRBV24-1; abundance: NA; len: 13; d_gene: NA; j_gene: TRBJ2-2; CDR3aa: CATSEAHAGELFF; CDR3nt: TGTGCCACCAGTGAAGCGCATGCCGGGGAGCTGTTTTTT
v_gene: TRBV18; abundance: NA; len: 14; d_gene: TRBD2; j_gene: TRBJ2-7; CDR3aa: CASSLTSGNYEQYF; CDR3nt: TGTGCCAGCTCACTGACTAGCGGGAACTACGAGCAGTACTTC
v_gene: TRBV19; abundance: few; len: 17; d_gene: NA; j_gene: TRBJ1-4; CDR3aa: CASSLFGGAKANEKLFF; CDR3nt: TGTGCCAGTAGCCTCTTCGGGGGGGCCAAGGCTAATGAAAAACTGTTTTTT
v_gene: TRBV24-1; abundance: once; len: 15; d_gene: TRBD1; j_gene: TRBJ1-6; CDR3aa: CATSDGTARNSPLHF; CDR3nt: TGTGCCACCAGTGATGGGACAGCTAGAAATTCACCCCTCCACTTT
v_gene: TRBV5-1; abundance: NA; len: 14; d_gene: NA; j_gene: TRBJ2-7; CDR3aa: CASSRGQPSYEQYF; CDR3nt: TGCGCCAGCAGCCGAGGACAGCCCTCCTACGAGCAGTACTTC
v_gene: TRBV5-1; abundance: few; len: 15; d_gene: TRBD1; j_gene: TRBJ2-1; CDR3aa: CASSLTGTDYNEQFF; CDR3nt: TGCGCCAGCAGCTTGACCGGGACAGACTACAATGAGCAGTTCTTC
v_gene: TRBV10-3; abundance: NA; len: 13; d_gene: NA; j_gene: TRBJ1-2; CDR3aa: CAISDRTINGYTF; CDR3nt: TGTGCCATCAGTGATAGGACAATTAATGGCTACACCTTC
v_gene: TRBV9; abundance: once; len: 15; d_gene: NA; j_gene: TRBJ1-6; CDR3aa: CASSVGRTDNSPLHF; CDR3nt: TGTGCCAGCAGCGTAGGCAGGACAGATAATTCACCCCTCCACTTT
v_gene: TRBV28; abundance: NA; len: 15; d_gene: NA; j_gene: TRBJ2-7; CDR3aa: CASTRGGAIVYEQYF; CDR3nt: TGTGCCAGCACGCGAGGGGGGGCGATTGTGTACGAGCAGTACTTC
v_gene: TRBV7-2; abundance: NA; len: 16; d_gene: NA; j_gene: TRBJ2-7; CDR3aa: CASSPFAGGLGYEQYF; CDR3nt: TGTGCCAGCAGCCCATTTGCCGGGGGTTTGGGCTACGAGCAGTACTTC
v_gene: TRBV6-5; abundance: NA; len: 15; d_gene: TRBD2; j_gene: TRBJ2-7; CDR3aa: CASSSLAGGFYEQYF; CDR3nt: TGTGCCAGCAGTTCTCTAGCGGGTGGATTCTACGAGCAGTACTTC
v_gene: TRBV10-3; abundance: once; len: 15; d_gene: NA; j_gene: TRBJ2-7; CDR3aa: CAISESGGRTYEQYF; CDR3nt: TGTGCCATCAGTGAGTCGGGCGGGCGGACCTACGAGCAGTACTTC
v_gene: TRBV25-1; abundance: NA; len: 15; d_gene: NA; j_gene: TRBJ1-4; CDR3aa: CASSDPSGTNEKLFF; CDR3nt: TGTGCCAGCAGTGACCCTTCGGGAACTAATGAAAAACTGTTTTTT
v_gene: TRBV7-2; abundance: NA; len: 15; d_gene: NA; j_gene: TRBJ1-5; CDR3aa: CASSLDIGSGQPQHF; CDR3nt: TGTGCCAGCAGCTTAGATATCGGGTCGGGTCAGCCCCAGCATTTT
v_gene: TRBV7-8; abundance: NA; len: 17; d_gene: TRBD1; j_gene: TRBJ2-3; CDR3aa: CASSLSGRGNLTDTQYF; CDR3nt: TGTGCCAGCAGCTTATCAGGCAGGGGGAACTTAACAGATACGCAGTATTTT
v_gene: TRBV30; abundance: NA; len: 13; d_gene: TRBD1; j_gene: TRBJ1-1; CDR3aa: CAWSGQANTEAFF; CDR3nt: TGTGCCTGGTCAGGACAGGCTAACACTGAAGCTTTCTTT
v_gene: TRBV7-2; abundance: NA; len: 15; d_gene: NA; j_gene: TRBJ1-2; CDR3aa: CASSLVVREDYGYTF; CDR3nt: TGTGCCAGCAGCTTAGTGGTCAGGGAAGACTATGGCTACACCTTC
v_gene: TRBV19; abundance: once; len: 15; d_gene: TRBD1; j_gene: TRBJ2-1; CDR3aa: CASSIRDRVLDEQFF; CDR3nt: TGTGCCAGTAGTATAAGGGACAGGGTTTTAGATGAGCAGTTCTTC
v_gene: TRBV18; abundance: NA; len: 13; d_gene: TRBD1; j_gene: TRBJ1-2; CDR3aa: CASSQGARYGYTF; CDR3nt: TGTGCCAGCTCACAGGGGGCGAGGTATGGCTACACCTTC
v_gene: TRBV24-1; abundance: NA; len: 14; d_gene: TRBD1; j_gene: TRBJ2-3; CDR3aa: CATSRTGGADTQYF; CDR3nt: TGTGCCACCAGCCGGACAGGGGGAGCAGATACGCAGTATTTT
v_gene: TRBV29-1; abundance: NA; len: 18; d_gene: NA; j_gene: TRBJ1-2; CDR3aa: CSVERRKMGRGPNYGYTF; CDR3nt: TGCAGCGTTGAAAGGCGAAAGATGGGCCGGGGTCCTAACTATGGCTACACCTTC
v_gene: TRBV5-1; abundance: NA; len: 17; d_gene: NA; j_gene: TRBJ2-7; CDR3aa: CASSLAPIQRVAYEQYF; CDR3nt: TGCGCCAGCAGCTTGGCCCCGATACAGCGGGTTGCCTACGAGCAGTACTTC
v_gene: TRBV5-1; abundance: NA; len: 13; d_gene: TRBD1; j_gene: TRBJ2-5; CDR3aa: CASSIGQGETQYF; CDR3nt: TGCGCCAGCAGCATAGGACAGGGAGAGACCCAGTACTTC
v_gene: TRBV30; abundance: NA; len: 12; d_gene: NA; j_gene: TRBJ2-7; CDR3aa: CAWSAVSYEQYF; CDR3nt: TGTGCCTGGAGTGCGGTTTCCTACGAGCAGTACTTC
v_gene: TRBV9; abundance: once; len: 16; d_gene: NA; j_gene: TRBJ2-5; CDR3aa: CASSVAARGRMETQYF; CDR3nt: TGTGCCAGCAGCGTAGCCGCAAGGGGCAGGATGGAGACCCAGTACTTC
v_gene: TRBV6-6; abundance: NA; len: 14; d_gene: TRBD1; j_gene: TRBJ2-7; CDR3aa: CASRVAGGIYEQYF; CDR3nt: TGTGCCAGCAGGGTGGCAGGGGGCATCTACGAGCAGTACTTC
v_gene: TRBV30; abundance: NA; len: 14; d_gene: TRBD1; j_gene: TRBJ1-5; CDR3aa: CAWSVKGALQPQHF; CDR3nt: TGTGCCTGGAGTGTGAAGGGGGCGCTTCAGCCCCAGCATTTT
v_gene: TRBV5-1; abundance: NA; len: 13; d_gene: TRBD1; j_gene: TRBJ1-1; CDR3aa: CASSLTGDTEAFF; CDR3nt: TGCGCCAGCAGCTTAACAGGGGACACTGAAGCTTTCTTT
v_gene: TRBV5-6; abundance: once; len: 16; d_gene: TRBD1; j_gene: TRBJ1-2; CDR3aa: CASSPKDRIGVYGYTF; CDR3nt: TGTGCCAGCAGCCCAAAGGACAGGATTGGGGTATATGGCTACACCTTC
v_gene: TRBV3-1/TRBV3-2; abundance: NA; len: 17; d_gene: TRBD2; j_gene: TRBJ2-3; CDR3aa: CASSLVLGGGSTDTQYF; CDR3nt: TGTGCCAGCAGCCTCGTCTTAGGCGGGGGAAGCACAGATACGCAGTATTTT
v_gene: TRBV6-6; abundance: NA; len: 16; d_gene: NA; j_gene: TRBJ2-7; CDR3aa: CASSRPGQSNSYEQYF; CDR3nt: TGTGCCAGCAGCCGCCCCGGACAGTCTAATTCCTACGAGCAGTACTTC
v_gene: TRBV5-1; abundance: NA; len: 15; d_gene: NA; j_gene: TRBJ2-2; CDR3aa: CASSEETDYTGELFF; CDR3nt: TGCGCCAGTTCAGAGGAGACAGATTACACCGGGGAGCTGTTTTTT
v_gene: TRBV3-1/TRBV3-2; abundance: NA; len: 15; d_gene: NA; j_gene: TRBJ2-1; CDR3aa: CASSQEGSGGNEQFF; CDR3nt: TGTGCCAGCAGCCAAGAGGGTAGCGGAGGGAATGAGCAGTTCTTC
v_gene: TRBV5-1; abundance: few; len: 15; d_gene: NA; j_gene: TRBJ2-1; CDR3aa: CASSTRSTGGNEQFF; CDR3nt: TGCGCCAGCAGCACTAGATCCACCGGGGGCAATGAGCAGTTCTTC
v_gene: TRBV6-1; abundance: NA; len: 14; d_gene: NA; j_gene: TRBJ1-5; CDR3aa: CASSEFLANQPQHF; CDR3nt: TGTGCCAGCAGTGAGTTTTTGGCAAATCAGCCCCAGCATTTT
v_gene: TRBV10-3; abundance: NA; len: 15; d_gene: NA; j_gene: TRBJ1-1; CDR3aa: CAISDPTQGSAEAFF; CDR3nt: TGTGCCATCAGTGACCCGACCCAGGGTTCAGCTGAAGCTTTCTTT
v_gene: TRBV3-1/TRBV3-2; abundance: NA; len: 15; d_gene: NA; j_gene: TRBJ1-2; CDR3aa: CASSSRTGLGYGYTF; CDR3nt: TGTGCCAGCAGCTCACGGACGGGACTGGGGTATGGCTACACCTTC
v_gene: TRBV7-9; abundance: NA; len: 17; d_gene: NA; j_gene: TRBJ2-1; CDR3aa: CASSLVSGIPPHNEQFF; CDR3nt: TGTGCCAGCAGCTTAGTATCCGGGATCCCTCCCCACAATGAGCAGTTCTTC
v_gene: TRBV30; abundance: NA; len: 11; d_gene: NA; j_gene: TRBJ2-3; CDR3aa: CAWSVSSTQYF; CDR3nt: TGTGCCTGGAGTGTATCTAGTACGCAGTATTTT
v_gene: TRBV5-6; abundance: NA; len: 12; d_gene: NA; j_gene: TRBJ2-1; CDR3aa: CASSETGGEQFF; CDR3nt: TGTGCCAGCAGCGAAACAGGTGGAGAGCAGTTCTTC
v_gene: TRBV20-1; abundance: NA; len: 14; d_gene: NA; j_gene: TRBJ1-4; CDR3aa: CSASPGGLGEKLFF; CDR3nt: TGCAGTGCTAGTCCGGGGGGGCTTGGCGAAAAACTGTTTTTT
v_gene: TRBV19; abundance: NA; len: 13; d_gene: NA; j_gene: TRBJ1-6; CDR3aa: CASSVGTYSPLHF; CDR3nt: TGTGCCAGTAGTGTGGGGACTTATTCACCCCTCCACTTT